This T cell receptor beta chain was recovered during a study of blood T cell repertoires in COVID-19. Across the whole study: The United States, Italy and Spain supplied acute and convalescent COVID-19 samples. T cells, B-cell-depleted T cells, or PBMCs provided the cDNA or gDNA that served as material.

In the study's own analysis: Amplified reference gene primers provided the basis for estimating nucleated cell counts. Profiling relied on immunoSEQ multiplex PCR, and the TCRdb table lists in-frame clones only, not all of them. The D gene and trimming were derived from the DNA, and the V and J assignments and clone size from that table. Here the sample spans 70,000 or so clones, roughly 80% being singletons. Germline CDR1 is SGHTA and CDR2 is FQGNSA. This CDR3 contains 13 residues. The ends lost 4 bases at V and 7 bases at J; junction bases unmatched: 6. Sequencing input: peripheral blood. This TCR came from a woman aged 80 or over with acute or convalescent COVID-19. V usage is TRBV7-2 and J usage is TRBJ1-1, with 7 bases that match TRBD1. In nucleotides, the CDR3 is TGTGCCAGCAGCTACGGGACAGTCAATGAAGCTTTCTTT. Translation gives CASSYGTVNEAFF.